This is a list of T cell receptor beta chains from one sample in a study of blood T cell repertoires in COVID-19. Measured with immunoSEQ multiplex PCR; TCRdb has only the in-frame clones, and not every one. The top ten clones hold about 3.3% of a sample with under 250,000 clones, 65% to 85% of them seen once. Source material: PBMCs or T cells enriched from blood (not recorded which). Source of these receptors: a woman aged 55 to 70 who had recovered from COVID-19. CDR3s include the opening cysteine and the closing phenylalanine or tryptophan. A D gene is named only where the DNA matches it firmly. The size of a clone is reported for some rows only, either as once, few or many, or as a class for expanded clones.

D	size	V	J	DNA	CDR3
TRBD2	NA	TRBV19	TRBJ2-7	TGTGCCAGTAGTACACGACTAGCGGGAGGCTCCTACGAGCAGTACTTC	CASSTRLAGGSYEQYF
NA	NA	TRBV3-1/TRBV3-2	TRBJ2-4	TGTGCCAGCAGCCATAGCGTTCCCCTAGCCAAAAACATTCAGTACTTC	CASSHSVPLAKNIQYF
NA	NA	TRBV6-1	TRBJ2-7	TGTGCCAGCAGTGAATTAAATGGGGGGATCTACGAGCAGTACTTC	CASSELNGGIYEQYF
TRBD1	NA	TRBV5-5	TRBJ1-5	TGTGCCAGCAGCTTGAACACCGGGACAGCCACTCAGCCCCAGCATTTT	CASSLNTGTATQPQHF
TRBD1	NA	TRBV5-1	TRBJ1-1	TGCGCCAGCAGCCCGACAGGGGGCAAAACTGAAGCTTTCTTT	CASSPTGGKTEAFF
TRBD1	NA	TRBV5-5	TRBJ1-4	TGTGCCAGCAGCTTGGGGACAGGGACTAATGAAAAACTGTTTTTT	CASSLGTGTNEKLFF
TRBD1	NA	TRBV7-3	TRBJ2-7	TGTGCCAGCAGCTTGACCGGGACAGGCTCCTACGAGCAGTACTTC	CASSLTGTGSYEQYF
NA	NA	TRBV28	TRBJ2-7	TGTGCCAGCAGTTTATATGAGGAAACCTACGAGCAGTACTTC	CASSLYEETYEQYF
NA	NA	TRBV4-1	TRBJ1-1	TGCGCCAGCGCCTACGCGGGGAGCCTGAACACTGAAGCTTTCTTT	CASAYAGSLNTEAFF
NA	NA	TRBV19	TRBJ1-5	TGTGCCAGTAGTATCATTCAGGGGACTCAGCCCCAGCATTTT	CASSIIQGTQPQHF
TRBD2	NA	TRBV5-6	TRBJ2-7	TGTGCCAGCAGCAGAGGGACTAGCGCCTACGAGCAGTACTTC	CASSRGTSAYEQYF
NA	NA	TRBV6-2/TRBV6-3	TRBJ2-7	TGTGCCAGCAGCCCGGGACAAAACTACGAGCAGTACTTC	CASSPGQNYEQYF
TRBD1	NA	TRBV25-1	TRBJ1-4	TGTGCCAGCAGTGAAAGCGGGACAGGGGATGAAAAACTGTTTTTT	CASSESGTGDEKLFF
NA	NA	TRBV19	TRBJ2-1	TGTGCCAGTAGTGTACTAGCCTACAATGAGCAGTTCTTC	CASSVLAYNEQFF
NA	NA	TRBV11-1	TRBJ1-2	TGTGCCAGCAGCTTAGAAGGGGCGACTAACTATGGCTACACCTTC	CASSLEGATNYGYTF
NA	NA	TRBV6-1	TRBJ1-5	TGTGCCAGCAGTGAAGCCCCGGGGTCAACTCAGCCCCAGCATTTT	CASSEAPGSTQPQHF
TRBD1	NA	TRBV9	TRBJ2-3	TGTGCCAGCAGCACAGGGGGTGGGTGGGCAGATACGCAGTATTTT	CASSTGGGWADTQYF
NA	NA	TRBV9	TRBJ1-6	TGTGCCAGCAGCGTGGGGGGATCGACCAGCTCCTATAATTCACCCCTCCACTTT	CASSVGGSTSSYNSPLHF
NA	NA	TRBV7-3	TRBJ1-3	TGTGCCAGCAGCTTAAGTGGGGGGAGCTCTGGAAACACCATATATTTT	CASSLSGGSSGNTIYF
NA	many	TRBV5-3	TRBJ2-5	TGTGCCAGAACGGTAGGGGGAGAGACCCAGTACTTC	CARTVGGETQYF
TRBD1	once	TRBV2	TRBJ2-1	TGTGCCAGCAGTCGGGACAGGGCTGACAATGAGCAGTTCTTC	CASSRDRADNEQFF
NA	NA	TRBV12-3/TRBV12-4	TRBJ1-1	TGTGCCAGCACCGACGCTCTTTGGAGTTTTTTT	CASTDALWSFF